These 29 T cell receptor beta chains were sequenced from one sample in a study of a mutant IDH1 vaccine in newly diagnosed glioma (dated by TCRdb to about 2021). Library prep was done by the immunoSEQ multiplex PCR assay. This immuneACCESS table, as held by TCRdb, lists in-frame sequences with V and J called but not all clones. Of the missing ones, under half trace to an unresolved V gene in checked studies; the others have no known cause. This sample lists around 92,000 clones; approximately 90% were detected once. The leading ten clones occupy less than 0.65% of the sample. The time point label of this sample denotes: baseline, week 1 (first vaccination visit). The treatment or condition label of this sample denotes: pre-vaccination baseline after standard-of-care therapy. Sequenced material: PBMCs, taken from a glioma patient treated with radiotherapy, temozolomide or both. The receptors stem from a woman aged 45-59 years with glioma.

The V call is TRBV30, the J call TRBJ2-6; 8 bases align to TRBD1. Germline V gene data show CDR1 as GTSNPN and CDR2 as SVGIG (reference sequence). The CDR3 loop spans 16 amino acids. V trimming: 8 bases; J trimming: 3 bases; junction bases outside the gene matches: 12. For the CDR3, the DNA is TGTGCCCTTGATTTGCAGGGGGCCAATGGGGCCAACGTCCTGACTTTC. Its protein product is CALDLQGANGANVLTF.

The chain combines TRBV27 with TRBJ2-1, with D possibly TRBD1 on 6 matching bases. The CDR3 is made up of 12 amino acids. The V end lost 5 bases, the J end lost 10 bases, and 12 bases lay between the germline ends. Germline CDR1 reads MNHEY; CDR2 reads SMNVEV (reference sequence). CDR3 DNA: TGTGCCAGCAGTCCTCAGGGGAGAGAGCAGTTCTTC. Protein: CASSPQGREQFF.

This chain joins TRBV21-1 and TRBJ1-3. TRBV21-1 is classified as a pseudogene. There are 21 residues in the CDR3. The CDR3 loop is CASSRSDRDGLTPFSGNTIYF. The DNA for the CDR3 is TGTGCCAGCAGCAGGTCGGACCGGGACGGCCTTACCCCCTTCTCTGGAAACACCATATATTTT.

This rearrangement joins TRBV28 to TRBJ2-6; TRBD1 matches 8 bases. Trimming at V came to 8 bases and at J to 0 bases, leaving 6 bases not matched to a gene. Germline V lookup: CDR1 MDHEN, CDR2 SYDVKM. The CDR3 length is 16 residues. CDR3 nucleotides: TGTGCCAGCGAACAGGGGGAACTCTCTGGGGCCAACGTCCTGACTTTC. This encodes CASEQGELSGANVLTF.

About this clone itself: The identical CDR3 is also encoded by other nucleotide sequences in the sample. This chain uses TRBV6-1 with TRBJ1-1, with D possibly being TRBD1 (6 bases). Germline V gene data show CDR1 as MNHNS and CDR2 as SASEGT. The germline V and J ends were trimmed by 3 bases and 4 bases, with 6 bases remaining between them. This CDR3 has 12 residues. Here the CDR3 DNA reads TGTGCCAGCAGTGACAGGGGCACTGAAGCTTTCTTT. Its protein product is CASSDRGTEAFF.

The chain is built from TRBV28 and TRBJ2-5, with TRBD1 identical over 7 bases. The junction had 5 bases not matched to a gene; V was cut back by 10 bases and J by 3 bases. The CDR3 sequence is 12 residues long. CDR1 and CDR2 (germline): MDHEN, SYDVKM. CDR3 in amino acids: CATQTGEETQYF. The DNA of the CDR3 is TGTGCCACCCAAACAGGGGAAGAGACCCAGTACTTC.

The CDR3 loop reads CAISDNGVRGAFF. DNA for the CDR3: TGTGCCATCAGTGATAATGGGGTTAGAGGAGCTTTCTTT. J is TRBJ1-1 and V is TRBV10-3; D gene uncertain. CDR1 is ENHRY, CDR2 SYGVKD, per germline. The CDR3 is 13 amino acids. The V gene lost 3 bases and the J gene lost 10 bases, with 15 bases spanning the gap.

The chain joins TRBV5-1 to TRBJ2-3; perhaps TRBD1 as D (5 bases). The CDR3 has 15 amino acids. V lost 2 bases and J 2 bases, leaving 12 bases between the germline ends. CDR1 SGHRS and CDR2 YFSETQ come from the germline V gene. The CDR3 reads CASSFSGQPTDTQYF. CDR3 nucleotide sequence: TGCGCCAGCAGCTTTTCAGGGCAGCCCACAGATACGCAGTATTTT.

The chain couples TRBV7-2 to TRBJ2-5; D is ambiguous. The DNA end lines up better with TRBJ2-7; the J call may be wrong. The germline CDR1 and CDR2 sequences are SGHTA and FQGNSA. The CDR3 contains 14 residues. In DNA form, the CDR3 reads TGTGCCAGCAGCTTAGCGCGGAACAACTACGAGCAGTACTTC. It yields the protein CASSLARNNYEQYF.

The chain links TRBV6-5 to TRBJ2-7; a possible D gene is TRBD2 (6 bases). Looked up from germline, CDR1 is MNHEY and CDR2 is SVGAGI. This CDR3 comprises 15 residues. Trimming removed 0 bases at V and 2 bases at J, with 11 bases between. The CDR3 DNA reads TGTGCCAGCAGTTACTCCGGACTAAGAACCTACGAGCAGTACTTC. The encoded protein is CASSYSGLRTYEQYF.

The gene calls are TRBV15 and TRBJ1-5, with 7 bases fitting TRBD1. The junction had 11 bases not matched to a gene; V was cut back by 3 bases and J by 0 bases. CDR3 length: 18 amino acids. The germline V gene has CDR1 LNHNV and CDR2 YYDKDF (reference sequence). The DNA of the CDR3 is TGTGCCACCAGCAGTCAGATCAGACGGGACAGTAGCAATCAGCCCCAGCATTTT. Translation: CATSSQIRRDSSNQPQHF. The variable domain in full, with the rest retrieved from reference TRBV15 and TRBJ1-5, is DAMVIQNPRYQVTQFGKPVTLSCSQTLNHNVMYWYQQKSSQAPKLLFHYYDKDFNNEADTPDNFQSRRPNTSFCFLDIRSPGLGDTAMYLCATSSQIRRDSSNQPQHFGDGTRLSIL.

V and J are TRBV5-1 and TRBJ1-4, with D maybe TRBD1 (5 bases). Germline V gene data show CDR1 as SGHRS and CDR2 as YFSETQ. The CDR3 spans 14 residues. The V end was cut by 1 base, the J end by 2 bases, with 6 bases between. CDR3 amino acids: CASSLRGTNEKLFF. The CDR3 nucleotides are TGCGCCAGCAGCTTGAGGGGCACTAATGAAAAACTGTTTTTT.

The chain carries TRBV10-3 and TRBJ2-3; D is undetermined. V lost 3 bases and J lost 0, with 16 bases in between. The CDR3 loop spans 17 amino acids. Germline CDR1 ENHRY, CDR2 SYGVKD. In DNA form, the CDR3 reads TGTGCCATCAGTGACAGGAGCCAAAAGGGCAGCACAGATACGCAGTATTTT. Residues: CAISDRSQKGSTDTQYF.

The rearrangement links TRBV27 to TRBJ2-1; D is undetermined. Trimming removed 5 bases at V and 2 bases at J, with 16 bases between. Germline values: CDR1 MNHEY, CDR2 SMNVEV (reference sequence). The CDR3 is 16 residues long. For the CDR3, the DNA is TGTGCCAGCAGTCCCCAGACCAAATCAGCCTACAATGAGCAGTTCTTC. Translating it yields CASSPQTKSAYNEQFF.

V is TRBV19 and J is TRBJ1-5; D is undetermined. The germline V gene has CDR1 LNHDA and CDR2 SQIVND (reference sequence). CDR3 size: 14 residues. V was clipped by 6 bases and J by 5 bases, with 14 bases between them. As DNA, the CDR3 is TGTGCCAGTAGGCAACAACACCGAGATCAGCCCCAGCATTTT. Amino acids: CASRQQHRDQPQHF.

The chain has TRBV7-9 and TRBJ1-1; unclear D gene. Per germline, CDR1 SEHNR and CDR2 FQNEAQ (reference sequence). This CDR3 has 11 amino acids. V lost 5 bases and J lost 7, with 8 bases in between. The CDR3 protein is CASSGYGEAFF. The CDR3 coding sequence is TGTGCCAGCAGCGGTTACGGTGAAGCTTTCTTT.

This rearrangement joins TRBV15 to TRBJ2-1; D might be TRBD2 (5 bases). The CDR3 spans 14 residues. V was trimmed by 0 bases and J by 4 bases, leaving 7 bases between them. Germline V gene data show CDR1 as LNHNV and CDR2 as YYDKDF (reference sequence). Here the CDR3 DNA reads TGTGCCACCAGCAGAGAGCGGGTATACAATGAGCAGTTCTTC. Encoded protein: CATSRERVYNEQFF.

This chain uses TRBV2 with TRBJ1-5, with 10 positions matching TRBD1. The CDR3 contains 14 residues. The ends lost 4 bases at V and 6 bases at J; junction bases unmatched: 3. CDR1 is SNHLY, CDR2 FYNNEI, per germline. This chain's CDR3 is CASSVGQGGQPQHF. CDR3 bases: TGTGCCAGCAGTGTAGGACAGGGGGGTCAGCCCCAGCATTTT.

This clone was picked up one time. The CDR3 protein is CASSAYRLAGSYEQYF. The CDR3 coding sequence is TGTGCCAGCAGCGCCTACCGCCTAGCGGGATCCTACGAGCAGTACTTC. The rearrangement links TRBV7-8 to TRBJ2-7; TRBD2 matches 9 bases. Germline CDR1 SGHVS, CDR2 FQNEAQ. The CDR3 has 16 amino acids. V gave up 5 bases and J gave up 1 base; unmatched junction bases: 9.

The chain links TRBV19 to TRBJ1-6; D remains unclear. The CDR3 loop spans 16 amino acids. CDR1 LNHDA and CDR2 SQIVND come from the germline V gene (reference sequence). The ends were cut back, 7 bases at V and 0 bases at J, with 13 bases in the middle. Written as DNA, the CDR3 is TGTGCCAGTAAGGGCGGGCTAAGCTCCTATAATTCACCCCTCCACTTT. Protein sequence: CASKGGLSSYNSPLHF.

This rearrangement joins TRBV10-3 to TRBJ2-1; D might be TRBD2 (5 bases). V lost 10 bases and J 4 bases, leaving 17 bases between the germline ends. This CDR3 comprises 14 residues. Germline-derived CDR1 and CDR2 are ENHRY and SYGVKD. The CDR3 nucleotides read TGTGCCACTAGCTCCCAGGTATATTACAATGAGCAGTTCTTC. This translates into CATSSQVYYNEQFF.

This chain links TRBV5-1 with TRBJ2-3, with 11 bases lining up with TRBD2. V dropped 7 bases and J dropped 0; count of bases not matched to a gene: 10. The CDR3 runs 17 residues. CDR1 and CDR2 (germline): SGHRS, YFSETQ. This chain's CDR3 is CASSPGLAALSTDTQYF. CDR3 DNA: TGCGCCAGCTCTCCGGGACTAGCGGCCCTAAGCACAGATACGCAGTATTTT.

The sample holds one count of this clone. V usage is TRBV9 and J usage is TRBJ1-5; D call uncertain. Per germline, CDR1 SGDLS and CDR2 YYNGEE. The CDR3 spans 16 residues. V dropped 3 bases and J dropped 3 bases, with 16 bases sitting between them. In DNA form, the CDR3 reads TGTGCCAGCAGCGACCCAGTGTGGAGGCACAATCAGCCCCAGCATTTT. Translating gives CASSDPVWRHNQPQHF.

This clone has only one observation. V usage is TRBV9 and J usage is TRBJ1-1; D gene uncertain. V was clipped by 3 bases and J by 2 bases, with 11 bases between them. CDR3 length: 14 residues. Looked up from germline, CDR1 is SGDLS and CDR2 is YYNGEE. In DNA form, the CDR3 reads TGTGCCAGCAGCGGCTTAGACGGCAACACTGAAGCTTTCTTT. Translating gives CASSGLDGNTEAFF.

The chain employs TRBV6-1 and TRBJ2-7; a weak D match, TRBD1 (5 bases). V lost 0 bases and J 2 bases, leaving 5 bases between the germline ends. CDR3 size: 13 residues. From germline, CDR1 is MNHNS and CDR2 SASEGT. CDR3 amino acids: CASSEADTYEQYF. The CDR3 nucleotides read TGTGCCAGCAGTGAAGCGGACACCTACGAGCAGTACTTC.

The CDR3 nucleotides read TGCGCCAGCAGCGTCGGACAGGGTTGGGAGCAGTACTTC. Its translation is CASSVGQGWEQYF. This sequence joins TRBV5-1 and TRBJ2-7, with 8 bases matching TRBD1. This CDR3 contains 13 residues. CDR1 SGHRS and CDR2 YFSETQ come from the germline V gene. Trimming at V came to 4 bases and at J to 7 bases, leaving 7 bases not matched to a gene.

DNA for the CDR3: TGTGCCAGTAGAAACACCCACGGGAGCTCCTACGAGCAGTACTTC. Its protein product is CASRNTHGSSYEQYF. The V and J genes are TRBV19 and TRBJ2-5, with D perhaps matching TRBD2 (6 bases). Matching the DNA end better, TRBJ2-7 makes the J call doubtful. Germline V gives CDR1 LNHDA, CDR2 SQIVND (reference sequence). This CDR3 region has 15 residues.

The table lists this clone with a few counts. The rearrangement joins TRBV29-1 to TRBJ2-1; D assignment may be TRBD1 or TRBD2 (5 bases each). The germline CDR1 and CDR2 sequences are SQVTM and ANQGSEA. V was cut by 3 bases and J by 3 bases, with 15 bases left in between. The CDR3 is made up of 15 amino acids. The CDR3: CSVDPRDPGYNEQFF. DNA of the CDR3: TGCAGCGTTGACCCCCGGGACCCCGGCTACAATGAGCAGTTCTTC.

The rearrangement uses TRBV19 and TRBJ2-7; perhaps TRBD2 as D (6 bases). V was trimmed by 1 base and J by 2 bases, leaving 9 bases between them. Germline CDR1 LNHDA, CDR2 SQIVND (reference sequence). This CDR3 contains 14 residues. CDR3 protein: CASSIGAGTYEQYF. In nucleotides, the CDR3 is TGTGCCAGTAGTATAGGAGCGGGCACCTACGAGCAGTACTTC.